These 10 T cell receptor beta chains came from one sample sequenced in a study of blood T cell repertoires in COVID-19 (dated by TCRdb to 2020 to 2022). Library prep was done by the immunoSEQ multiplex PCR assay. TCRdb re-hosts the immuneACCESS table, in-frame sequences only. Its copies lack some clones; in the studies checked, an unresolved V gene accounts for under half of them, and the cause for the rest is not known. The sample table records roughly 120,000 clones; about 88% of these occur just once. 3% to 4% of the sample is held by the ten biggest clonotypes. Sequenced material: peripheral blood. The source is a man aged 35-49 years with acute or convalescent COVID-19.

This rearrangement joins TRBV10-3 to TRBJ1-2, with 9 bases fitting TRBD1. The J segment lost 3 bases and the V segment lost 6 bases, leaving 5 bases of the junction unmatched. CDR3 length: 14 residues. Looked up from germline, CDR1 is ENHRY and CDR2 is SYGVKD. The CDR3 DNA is TGTGCCATCAGGAGACAGGGGGTGGACTATGGCTACACCTTC. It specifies CAIRRQGVDYGYTF.

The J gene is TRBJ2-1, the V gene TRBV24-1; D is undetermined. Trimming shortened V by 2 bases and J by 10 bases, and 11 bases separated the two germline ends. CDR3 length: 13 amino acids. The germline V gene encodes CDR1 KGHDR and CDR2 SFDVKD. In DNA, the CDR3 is TGTGCCACCAGTGATTGGGCAGATACGGAGCAGTTCTTC. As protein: CATSDWADTEQFF.

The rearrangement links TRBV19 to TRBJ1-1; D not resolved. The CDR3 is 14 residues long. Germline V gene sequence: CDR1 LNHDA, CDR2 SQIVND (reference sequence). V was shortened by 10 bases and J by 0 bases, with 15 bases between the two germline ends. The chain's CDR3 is CATTTSSLNTEAFF. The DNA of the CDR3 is TGTGCCACAACGACATCCTCCTTGAACACTGAAGCTTTCTTT. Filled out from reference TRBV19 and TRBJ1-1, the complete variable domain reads DGGITQSPKYLFRKEGQNVTLSCEQNLNHDAMYWYRQDPGQGLRLIYYSQIVNDFQKGDIAEGYSVSREKKESFPLTVTSAQKNPTAFYLCATTTSSLNTEAFFGQGTRLTVV.

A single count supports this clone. CDR3 sequence reads: CAAKGGRLDTEAFF. The CDR3 DNA is TGTGCCGCAAAGGGGGGGCGCTTGGACACTGAAGCTTTCTTT. This chain joins TRBV10-3 and TRBJ1-1; D perhaps matches TRBD1 (6 bases). The CDR3 has 14 residues. Germline lookup yields CDR1 ENHRY and CDR2 SYGVKD. V lost 11 bases, J lost 3 bases, and 19 bases lay in between.

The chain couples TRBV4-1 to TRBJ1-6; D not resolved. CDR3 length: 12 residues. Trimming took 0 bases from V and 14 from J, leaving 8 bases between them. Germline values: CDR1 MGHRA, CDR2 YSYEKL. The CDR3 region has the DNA TGCGCCAGCAGCCAAGATCTTTTAACCCTCCACTTT. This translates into CASSQDLLTLHF.

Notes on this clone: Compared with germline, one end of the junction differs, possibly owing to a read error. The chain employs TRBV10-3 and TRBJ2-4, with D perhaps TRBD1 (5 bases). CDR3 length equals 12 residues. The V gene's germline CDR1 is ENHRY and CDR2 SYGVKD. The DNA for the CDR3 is TGTGCCATCAGTGGGCAGGGCAGGGTAGTTGAATTC. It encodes CAISGQGRVVEF.

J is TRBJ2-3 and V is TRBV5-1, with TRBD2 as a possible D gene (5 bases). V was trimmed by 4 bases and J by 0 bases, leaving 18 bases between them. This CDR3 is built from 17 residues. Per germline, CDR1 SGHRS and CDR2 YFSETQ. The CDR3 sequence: CASSRDLGDPSTDTQYF. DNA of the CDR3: TGCGCCAGCAGCCGAGACTTGGGAGACCCTAGCACAGATACGCAGTATTTT.

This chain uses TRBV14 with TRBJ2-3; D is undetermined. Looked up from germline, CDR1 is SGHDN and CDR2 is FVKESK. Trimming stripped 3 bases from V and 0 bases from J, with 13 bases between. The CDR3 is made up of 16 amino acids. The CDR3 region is CASSQFIVTSTDTQYF. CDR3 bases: TGTGCCAGCAGCCAGTTTATTGTGACTAGCACAGATACGCAGTATTTT.

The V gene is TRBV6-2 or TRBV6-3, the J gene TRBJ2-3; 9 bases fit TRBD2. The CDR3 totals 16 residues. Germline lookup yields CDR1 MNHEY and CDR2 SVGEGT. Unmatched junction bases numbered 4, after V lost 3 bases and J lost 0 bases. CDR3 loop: CASSYMTSGSTDTQYF. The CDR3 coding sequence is TGTGCCAGCAGTTATATGACTAGCGGCAGCACAGATACGCAGTATTTT.

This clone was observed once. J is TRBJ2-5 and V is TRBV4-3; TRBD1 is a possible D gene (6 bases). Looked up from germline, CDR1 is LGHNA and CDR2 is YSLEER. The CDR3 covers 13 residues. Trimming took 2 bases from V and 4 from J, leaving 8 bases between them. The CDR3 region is CASSQQGSETQYF. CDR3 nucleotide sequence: TGCGCCAGCAGCCAACAGGGGTCAGAGACCCAGTACTTC.